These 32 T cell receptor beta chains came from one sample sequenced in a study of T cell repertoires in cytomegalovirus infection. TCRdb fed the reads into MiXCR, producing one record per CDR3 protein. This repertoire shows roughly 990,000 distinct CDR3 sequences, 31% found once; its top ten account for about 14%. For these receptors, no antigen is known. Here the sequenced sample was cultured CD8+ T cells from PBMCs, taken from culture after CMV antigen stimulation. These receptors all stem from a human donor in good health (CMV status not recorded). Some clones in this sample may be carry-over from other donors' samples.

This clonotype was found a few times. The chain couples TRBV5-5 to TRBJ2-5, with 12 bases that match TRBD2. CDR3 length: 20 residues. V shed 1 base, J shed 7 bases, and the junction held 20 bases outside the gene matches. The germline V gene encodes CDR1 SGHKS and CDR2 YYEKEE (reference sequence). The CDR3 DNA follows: TGTGCCAGCAGCTTGCTAGCGGGGGGGCCTGAAGGGGCACGCAGAGGGACCCAGTACTTC. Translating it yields CASSLLAGGPEGARRGTQYF. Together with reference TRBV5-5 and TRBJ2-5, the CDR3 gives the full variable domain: DAGVTQSPTHLIKTRGQQVTLRCSPISGHKSVSWYQQVLGQGPQFIFQYYEKEERGRGNFPDRFSARQFPNYSSELNVNALLLGDSALYLCASSLLAGGPEGARRGTQYFGPGTRLLVL.

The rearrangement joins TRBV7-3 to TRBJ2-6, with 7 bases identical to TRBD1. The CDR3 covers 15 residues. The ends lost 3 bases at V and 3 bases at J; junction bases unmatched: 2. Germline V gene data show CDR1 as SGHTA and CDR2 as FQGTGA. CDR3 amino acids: CASSLTGLGANVLTF. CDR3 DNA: TGTGCCAGCAGCTTGACAGGGCTTGGGGCCAACGTCCTGACTTTC.

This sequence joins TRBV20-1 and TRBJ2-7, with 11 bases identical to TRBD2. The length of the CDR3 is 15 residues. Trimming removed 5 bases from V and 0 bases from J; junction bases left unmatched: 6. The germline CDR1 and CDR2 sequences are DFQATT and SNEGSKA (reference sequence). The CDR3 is CSASRLAGYSYEQYF. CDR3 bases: TGCAGTGCTTCACGACTAGCGGGGTACTCCTACGAGCAGTACTTC.

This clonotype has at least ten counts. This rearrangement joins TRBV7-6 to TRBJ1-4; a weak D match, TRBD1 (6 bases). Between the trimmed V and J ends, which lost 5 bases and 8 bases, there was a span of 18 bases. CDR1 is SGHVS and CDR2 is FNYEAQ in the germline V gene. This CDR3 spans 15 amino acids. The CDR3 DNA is TGTGCCAGCAGCCCCCGCCCGGGGGCTAGAGAAAAACTGTTTTTT. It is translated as CASSPRPGAREKLFF.

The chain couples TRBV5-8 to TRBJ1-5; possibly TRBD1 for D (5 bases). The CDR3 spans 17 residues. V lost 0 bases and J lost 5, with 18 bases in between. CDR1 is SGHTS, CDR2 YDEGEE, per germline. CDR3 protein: CASSLGGGALAHQPQHF. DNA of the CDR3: TGTGCCAGCAGCTTGGGGGGAGGGGCACTAGCCCATCAGCCCCAGCATTTT.

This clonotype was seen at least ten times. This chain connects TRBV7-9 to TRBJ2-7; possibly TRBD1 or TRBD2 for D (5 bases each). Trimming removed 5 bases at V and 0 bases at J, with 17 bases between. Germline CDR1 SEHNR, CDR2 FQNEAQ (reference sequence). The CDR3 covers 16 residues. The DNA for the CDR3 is TGTGCCAGCAGCCTCCCCGGGACCGAAAACTCCTACGAGCAGTACTTC. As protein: CASSLPGTENSYEQYF.

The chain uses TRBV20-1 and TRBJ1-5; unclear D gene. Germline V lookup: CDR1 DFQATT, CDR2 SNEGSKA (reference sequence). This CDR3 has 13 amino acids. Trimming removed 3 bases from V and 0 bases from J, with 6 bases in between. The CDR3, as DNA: TGCAGTGCTAGGGAGTATAGCAATCAGCCCCAGCATTTT. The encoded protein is CSAREYSNQPQHF.

CDR3 nucleotide sequence: TGTGCCAGCAGCCAAGAAGCCGGATTACACTCTGGAAACACCATATATTTT. Its translation: CASSQEAGLHSGNTIYF. The chain carries TRBV3-1 and TRBJ1-3, with D uncertain. Looked up from germline, CDR1 is LGHDT and CDR2 is YNNKEL (reference sequence). V lost 0 bases, J lost 0 bases, and 12 bases lay in between. The CDR3 sequence is 17 residues long.

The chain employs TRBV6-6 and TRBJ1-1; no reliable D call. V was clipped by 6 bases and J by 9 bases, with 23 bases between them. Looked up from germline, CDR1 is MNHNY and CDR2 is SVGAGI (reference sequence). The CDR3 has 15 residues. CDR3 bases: TGTGCCAGCAGGGTACTGGGGATGGCAGGACCTAAAGCTTTCTTT. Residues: CASRVLGMAGPKAFF.

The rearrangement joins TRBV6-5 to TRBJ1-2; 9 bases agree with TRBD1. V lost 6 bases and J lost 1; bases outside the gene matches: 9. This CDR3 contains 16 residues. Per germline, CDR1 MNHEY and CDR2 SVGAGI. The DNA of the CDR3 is TGTGCCAGCAGGCAAATCGGGACAGGGTATAACTATGGCTACACCTTC. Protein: CASRQIGTGYNYGYTF.

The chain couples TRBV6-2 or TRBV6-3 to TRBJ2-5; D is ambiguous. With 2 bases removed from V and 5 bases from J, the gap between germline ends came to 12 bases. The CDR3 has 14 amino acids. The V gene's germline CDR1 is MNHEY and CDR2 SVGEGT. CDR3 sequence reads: CASSYVSLMETQYF. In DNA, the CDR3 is TGTGCCAGCAGTTACGTTAGTTTGATGGAGACCCAGTACTTC.

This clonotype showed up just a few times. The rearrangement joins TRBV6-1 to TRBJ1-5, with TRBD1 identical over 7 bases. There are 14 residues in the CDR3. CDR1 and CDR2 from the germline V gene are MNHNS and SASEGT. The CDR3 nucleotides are TGTGTTACTCAGGGGGACTCCAGCAATCAGCCCCAGCATTTT. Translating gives CVTQGDSSNQPQHF.

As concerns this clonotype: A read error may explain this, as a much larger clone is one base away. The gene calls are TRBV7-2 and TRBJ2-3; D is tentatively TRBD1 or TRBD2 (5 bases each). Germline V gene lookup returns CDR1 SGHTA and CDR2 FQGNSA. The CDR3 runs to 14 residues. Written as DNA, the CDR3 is TGTGCCGGCAGCCCGGGACCGTACACAGATACGCAGTATTTT. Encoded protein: CAGSPGPYTDTQYF.

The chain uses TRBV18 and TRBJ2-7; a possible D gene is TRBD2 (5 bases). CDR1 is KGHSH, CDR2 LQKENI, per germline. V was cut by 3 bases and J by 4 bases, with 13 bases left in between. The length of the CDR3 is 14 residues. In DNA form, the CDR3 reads TGTGCCAGCTCACCCTTCCGGGGTGGGTACGAGCAGTACGTC. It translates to CASSPFRGGYEQYV.

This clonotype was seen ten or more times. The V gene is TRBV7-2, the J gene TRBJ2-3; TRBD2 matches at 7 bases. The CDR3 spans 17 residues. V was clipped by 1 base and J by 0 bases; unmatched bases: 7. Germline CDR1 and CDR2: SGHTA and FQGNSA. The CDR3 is CASSLDLMRGSTDTQYF. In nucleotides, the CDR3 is TGTGCCAGCAGCTTAGACTTAATGCGGGGGAGCACAGATACGCAGTATTTT.

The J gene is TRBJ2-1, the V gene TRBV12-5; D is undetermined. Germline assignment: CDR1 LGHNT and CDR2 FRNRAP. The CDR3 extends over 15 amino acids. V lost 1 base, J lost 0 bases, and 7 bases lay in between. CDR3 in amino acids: CASGLDLSSYNEQFF. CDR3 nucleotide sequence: TGTGCTAGTGGTTTGGACCTGAGCTCCTACAATGAGCAGTTCTTC.

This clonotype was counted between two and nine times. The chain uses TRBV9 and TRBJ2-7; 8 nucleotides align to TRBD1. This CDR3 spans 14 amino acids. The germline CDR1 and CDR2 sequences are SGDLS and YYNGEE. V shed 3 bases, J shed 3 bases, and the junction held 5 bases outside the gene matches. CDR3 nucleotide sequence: TGTGCCAGCAGCGAAGGACAGGGTGACTACGAGCAGTACGTC. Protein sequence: CASSEGQGDYEQYV.

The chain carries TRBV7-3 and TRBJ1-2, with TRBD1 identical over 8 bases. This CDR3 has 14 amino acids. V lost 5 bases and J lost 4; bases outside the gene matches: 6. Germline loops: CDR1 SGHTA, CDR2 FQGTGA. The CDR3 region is CASSPGQVSYGYTF. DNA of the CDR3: TGTGCCAGCAGCCCGGGACAGGTTTCCTATGGCTACACCTTC.

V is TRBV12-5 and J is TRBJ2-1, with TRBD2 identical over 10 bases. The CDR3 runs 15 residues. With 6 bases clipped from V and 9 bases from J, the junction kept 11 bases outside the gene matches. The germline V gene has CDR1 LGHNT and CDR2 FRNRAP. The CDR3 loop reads CASGPGTSDGSEQFF. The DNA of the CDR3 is TGTGCTAGTGGACCTGGGACTAGCGACGGTTCTGAGCAGTTCTTC.

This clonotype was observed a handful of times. The CDR3 region has the DNA TGTGCCAGCAGCGCCGGGACAGGGTACATGAACACTGAAGCTTTCTTT. It translates to CASSAGTGYMNTEAFF. The rearrangement uses TRBV5-4 and TRBJ1-1, with 9 bases lining up with TRBD1. Germline V gene sequence: CDR1 SGHNT, CDR2 YYREEE (reference sequence). Unmatched junction bases numbered 7, after V lost 4 bases and J lost 0 bases. The CDR3 consists of 16 residues.

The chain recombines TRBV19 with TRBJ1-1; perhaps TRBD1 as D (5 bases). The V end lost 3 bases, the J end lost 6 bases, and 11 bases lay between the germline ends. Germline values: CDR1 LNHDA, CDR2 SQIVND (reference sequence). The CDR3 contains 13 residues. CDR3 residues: CASSMQGGAEAFF. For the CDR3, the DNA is TGTGCCAGTAGTATGCAGGGCGGGGCTGAAGCTTTCTTT. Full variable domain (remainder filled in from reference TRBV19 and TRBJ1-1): DGGITQSPKYLFRKEGQNVTLSCEQNLNHDAMYWYRQDPGQGLRLIYYSQIVNDFQKGDIAEGYSVSREKKESFPLTVTSAQKNPTAFYLCASSMQGGAEAFFGQGTRLTVV.

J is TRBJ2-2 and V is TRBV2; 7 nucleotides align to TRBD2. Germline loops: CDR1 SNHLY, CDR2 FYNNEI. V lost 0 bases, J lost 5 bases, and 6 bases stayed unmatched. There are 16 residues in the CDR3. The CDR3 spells CASSEARRGRTGELFF. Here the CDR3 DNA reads TGTGCCAGCAGTGAAGCGCGGCGGGGGAGAACCGGGGAGCTGTTTTTT.

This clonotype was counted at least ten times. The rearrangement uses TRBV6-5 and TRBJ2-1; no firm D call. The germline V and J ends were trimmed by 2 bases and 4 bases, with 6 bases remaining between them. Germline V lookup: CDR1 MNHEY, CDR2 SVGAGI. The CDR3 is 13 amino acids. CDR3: CASSYSRYNEQFF. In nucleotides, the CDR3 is TGTGCCAGCAGTTACAGTAGGTACAATGAGCAGTTCTTC.

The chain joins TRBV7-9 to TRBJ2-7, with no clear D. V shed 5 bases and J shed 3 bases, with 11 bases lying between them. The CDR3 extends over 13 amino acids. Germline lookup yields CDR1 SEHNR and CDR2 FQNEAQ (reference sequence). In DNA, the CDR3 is TGTGCCAGCAGCCCTAGTGACCGCTACGAGCAGTACGTC. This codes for CASSPSDRYEQYV.

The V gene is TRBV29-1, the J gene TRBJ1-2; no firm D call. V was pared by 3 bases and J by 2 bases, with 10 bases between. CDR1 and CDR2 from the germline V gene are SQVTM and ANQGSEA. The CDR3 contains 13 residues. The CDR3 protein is CSVDTRANYGYTF. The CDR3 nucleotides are TGCAGCGTTGATACACGCGCGAACTATGGCTACACCTTC.

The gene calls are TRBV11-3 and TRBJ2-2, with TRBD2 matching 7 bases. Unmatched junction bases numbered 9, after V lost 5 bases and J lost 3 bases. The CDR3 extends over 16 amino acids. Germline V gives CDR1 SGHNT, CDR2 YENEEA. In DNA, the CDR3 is TGTGCCAGCAGCCCCTGGGCGGGGGAGTACACCGGGGAGCTGTTTTTT. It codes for CASSPWAGEYTGELFF.

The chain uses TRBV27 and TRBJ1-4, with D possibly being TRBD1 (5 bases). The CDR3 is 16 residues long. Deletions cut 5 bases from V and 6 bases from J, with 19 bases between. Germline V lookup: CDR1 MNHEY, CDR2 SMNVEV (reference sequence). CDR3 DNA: TGTGCCAGCAGTAGGGGTAAAACCCTCAACTATGAAAAACTGTTTTTT. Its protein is CASSRGKTLNYEKLFF.

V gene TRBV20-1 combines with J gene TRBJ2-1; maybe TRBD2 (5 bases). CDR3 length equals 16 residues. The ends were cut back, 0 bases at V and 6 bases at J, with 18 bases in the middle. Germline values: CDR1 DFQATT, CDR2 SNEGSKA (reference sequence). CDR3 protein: CSARDQEAYRGNEQFF. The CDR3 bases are TGCAGTGCTAGAGATCAAGAGGCCTATCGGGGCAATGAGCAGTTCTTC.

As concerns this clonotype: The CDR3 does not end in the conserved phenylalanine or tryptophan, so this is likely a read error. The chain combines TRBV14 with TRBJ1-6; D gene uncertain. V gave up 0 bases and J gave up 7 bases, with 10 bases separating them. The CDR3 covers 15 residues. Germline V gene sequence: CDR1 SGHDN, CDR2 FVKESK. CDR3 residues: CASSQERRRNSPLHL. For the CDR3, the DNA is TGTGCCAGCAGCCAAGAGAGGCGGCGGAATTCACCCCTCCACCTT.

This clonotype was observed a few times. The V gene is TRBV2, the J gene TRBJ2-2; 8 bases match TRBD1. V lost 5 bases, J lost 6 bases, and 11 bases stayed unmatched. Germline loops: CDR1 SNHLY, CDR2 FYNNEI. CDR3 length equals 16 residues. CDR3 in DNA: TGTGCCAGCAGTCGTCTAGGACAGGGTGGACCCGGGGAGCTGTTTTTT. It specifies CASSRLGQGGPGELFF.

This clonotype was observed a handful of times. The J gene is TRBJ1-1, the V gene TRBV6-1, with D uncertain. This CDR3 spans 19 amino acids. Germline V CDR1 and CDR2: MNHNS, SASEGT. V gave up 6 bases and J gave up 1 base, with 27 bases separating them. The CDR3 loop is CASSSELPNSPTQNTEAFF. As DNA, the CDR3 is TGTGCCAGCAGCTCGGAGTTACCGAACAGTCCTACCCAGAACACTGAAGCTTTCTTT.

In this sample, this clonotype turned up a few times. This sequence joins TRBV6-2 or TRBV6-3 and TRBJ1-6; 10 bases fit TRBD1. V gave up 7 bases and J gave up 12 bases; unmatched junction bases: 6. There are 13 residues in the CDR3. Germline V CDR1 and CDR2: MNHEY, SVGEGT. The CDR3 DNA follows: TGTGCCAGCAACCCGGGGACAGGGGAACCCCTCCACTTT. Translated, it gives CASNPGTGEPLHF.